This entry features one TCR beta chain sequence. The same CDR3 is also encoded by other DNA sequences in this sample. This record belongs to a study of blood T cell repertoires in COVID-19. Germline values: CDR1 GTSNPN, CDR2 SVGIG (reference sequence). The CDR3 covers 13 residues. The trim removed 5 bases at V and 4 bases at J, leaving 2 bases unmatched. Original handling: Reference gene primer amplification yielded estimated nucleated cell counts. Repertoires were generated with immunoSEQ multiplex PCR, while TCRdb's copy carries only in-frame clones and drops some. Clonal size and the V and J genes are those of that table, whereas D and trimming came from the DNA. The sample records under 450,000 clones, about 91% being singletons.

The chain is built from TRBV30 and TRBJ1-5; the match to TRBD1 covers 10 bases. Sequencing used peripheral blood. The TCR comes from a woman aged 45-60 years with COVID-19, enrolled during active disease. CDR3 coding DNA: TGTGCCTGGTCGGGACAGGGGAATCAGCCCCAGCATTTT. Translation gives CAWSGQGNQPQHF.